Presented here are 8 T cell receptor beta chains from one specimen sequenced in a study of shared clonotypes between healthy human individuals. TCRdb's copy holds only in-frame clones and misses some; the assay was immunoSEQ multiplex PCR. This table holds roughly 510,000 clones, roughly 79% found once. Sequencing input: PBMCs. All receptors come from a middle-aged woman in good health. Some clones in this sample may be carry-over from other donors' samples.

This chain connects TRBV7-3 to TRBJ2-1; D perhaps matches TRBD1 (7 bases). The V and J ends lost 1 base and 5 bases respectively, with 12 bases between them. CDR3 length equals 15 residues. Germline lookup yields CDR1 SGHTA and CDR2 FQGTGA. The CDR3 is CASSLIGGGHNEQFF. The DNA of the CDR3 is TGTGCCAGCAGCTTAATAGGAGGGGGCCACAATGAGCAGTTCTTC. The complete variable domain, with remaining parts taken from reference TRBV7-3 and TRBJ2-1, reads GAGVSQTPSNKVTEKGKYVELRCDPISGHTALYWYRQSLGQGPEFLIYFQGTGAADDSGLPNDRFFAVRPEGSVSTLKIQRTERGDSAVYLCASSLIGGGHNEQFFGPGTRLTVL.

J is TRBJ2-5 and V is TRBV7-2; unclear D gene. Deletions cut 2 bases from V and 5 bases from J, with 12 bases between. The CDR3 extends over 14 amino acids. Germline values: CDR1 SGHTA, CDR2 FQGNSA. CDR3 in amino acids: CASSLFVGSETQYF. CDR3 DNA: TGTGCCAGCAGCTTATTCGTGGGAAGTGAGACCCAGTACTTC.

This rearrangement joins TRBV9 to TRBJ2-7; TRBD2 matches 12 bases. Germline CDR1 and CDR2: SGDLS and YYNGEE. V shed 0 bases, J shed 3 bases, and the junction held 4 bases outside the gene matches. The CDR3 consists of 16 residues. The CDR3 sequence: CASSVAATSGSYEQYF. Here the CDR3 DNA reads TGTGCCAGCAGCGTAGCCGCGACTAGCGGGAGCTACGAGCAGTACTTC.

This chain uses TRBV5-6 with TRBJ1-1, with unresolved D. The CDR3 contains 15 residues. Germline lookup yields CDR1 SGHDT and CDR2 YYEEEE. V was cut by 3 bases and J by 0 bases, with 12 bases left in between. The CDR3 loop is CASSSMNRLNTEAFF. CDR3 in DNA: TGTGCCAGCAGCTCCATGAACCGATTGAACACTGAAGCTTTCTTT.

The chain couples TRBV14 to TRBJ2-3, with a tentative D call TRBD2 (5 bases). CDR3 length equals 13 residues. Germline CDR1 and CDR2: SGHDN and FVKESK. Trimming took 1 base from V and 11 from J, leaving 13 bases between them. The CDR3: CASSQGWGAVQYF. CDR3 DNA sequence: TGTGCCAGCAGCCAAGGGTGGGGAGCGGTGCAGTATTTT.

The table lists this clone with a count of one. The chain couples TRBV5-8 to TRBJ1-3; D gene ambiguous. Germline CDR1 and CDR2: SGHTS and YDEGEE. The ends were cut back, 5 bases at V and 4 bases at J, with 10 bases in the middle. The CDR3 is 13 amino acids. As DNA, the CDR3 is TGTGCCAGCAGAACAGCAGCGGGAAACACCATATATTTT. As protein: CASRTAAGNTIYF.

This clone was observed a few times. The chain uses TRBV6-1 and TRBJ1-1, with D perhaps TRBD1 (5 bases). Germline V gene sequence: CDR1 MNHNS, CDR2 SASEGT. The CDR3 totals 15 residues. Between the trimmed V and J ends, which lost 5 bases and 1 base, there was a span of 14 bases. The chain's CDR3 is CASSTYRTGNTEAFF. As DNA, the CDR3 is TGTGCCAGCAGTACCTACAGGACGGGGAACACTGAAGCTTTCTTT.

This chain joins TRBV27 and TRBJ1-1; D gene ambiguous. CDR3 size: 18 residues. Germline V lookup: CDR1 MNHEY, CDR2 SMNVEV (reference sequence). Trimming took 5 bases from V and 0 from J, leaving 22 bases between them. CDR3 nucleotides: TGTGCCAGCAGTCCCCGGGTGCAGGAGCGTATAATGAACACTGAAGCTTTCTTT. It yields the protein CASSPRVQERIMNTEAFF.